Listed below are T cell receptor beta chains from one sample, sequenced in a study of blood T cells in healthy people across ages. TCRdb redid the calling of the 5' RACE reads with MiXCR, one entry per CDR3 protein. The sample records approximately 730,000 distinct CDR3 sequences, approximately 39% being singletons. The sample was blood. The origin of the receptors is a woman aged 60 to 75 in good health. Both conserved end residues are part of each CDR3.

v_call | cdr3_aa
TRBV7-2 | CASSPTMRGRTDTQYF
TRBV29-1 | CSGPGQGYNEQYF
TRBV6-2/TRBV6-3 | CASRTQGDTEAFF
TRBV20-1 | CSVIGGGRNQPQHF
TRBV6-6 | CASRWKGLADYNEQFF
TRBV7-3 | CASSSRQGGEAFF
TRBV5-1 | CASRPGTGIGENYGYTF
TRBV5-1 | CASSSSGEPYEQYF
TRBV5-1 | CASSSPGPQYNEQFF
TRBV11-2 | CASSPGGDSSSYEQYF
TRBV4-2 | CASSQGDLDTDTQYF
TRBV5-4 | CASSPTRVVAGELFF
TRBV7-2 | CASSLAGLAGAREQFF
TRBV7-3 | CASSSPQGSTGELFF